What follows are 6 T cell receptor beta chains derived from one specimen sequenced in a study of cytomegalovirus exposure and HLA in healthy donors. The PCR contained 60 Vbeta and 13 Jbeta primers. Generated by immunoSEQ multiplex PCR, the TCRdb table keeps only in-frame clones and is missing some. The sample holds about 76,000 clones; around 73% are singletons and the top ten take approximately 8.9%. What was sequenced was PBMCs. These TCRs come from a woman aged 40 to 50 in good health and CMV-seropositive.

V usage is TRBV28 and J usage is TRBJ1-3; 8 nucleotides line up with TRBD1. V lost 4 bases to trimming and J lost 3 bases; unmatched junction nucleotides: 8. Germline loops: CDR1 MDHEN, CDR2 SYDVKM. The CDR3 has 16 amino acids. In nucleotides, the CDR3 is TGTGCCAGCAGTTCCCCGGACAGGGCAGGTGGAAACACCATATATTTT. Protein: CASSSPDRAGGNTIYF.

This rearrangement joins TRBV27 to TRBJ1-1; weak D call: TRBD1 (6 bases). Between the trimmed V and J ends, which lost 7 bases and 11 bases, there was a span of 20 bases. The V gene's germline CDR1 is MNHEY and CDR2 SMNVEV (reference sequence). The CDR3 length is 13 residues. The DNA of the CDR3 is TGTGCCAGCACCCCGGGGCGGGGGCTTATGGCTTTCTTT. This translates into CASTPGRGLMAFF.

There are a few counts of this clone. The rearrangement links TRBV4-1 to TRBJ2-7, with 8 nucleotides matching TRBD1. The CDR3 sequence is 15 residues long. Germline V CDR1 and CDR2: MGHRA, YSYEKL. The V and J ends lost 2 bases and 4 bases, in that order; junction bases with no gene match: 7. CDR3 in amino acids: CASSQHQGAVYEQYF. The DNA for the CDR3 is TGCGCCAGCAGCCAACATCAGGGGGCAGTTTACGAGCAGTACTTC.

The chain uses TRBV7-6 and TRBJ1-5; a weak D match, TRBD1 (6 bases). Per germline, CDR1 SGHVS and CDR2 FNYEAQ. The V end lost 1 base, the J end lost 7 bases, and 14 bases lay between the germline ends. This CDR3 is built from 15 residues. CDR3 amino acids: CASSLEGGTRQPQHF. CDR3 bases: TGTGCCAGCAGCTTAGAAGGGGGTACGCGGCAGCCCCAGCATTTT.

The chain links TRBV7-8 to TRBJ1-1; D uncertain. The CDR3 consists of 17 residues. The V and J ends lost 5 bases and 4 bases respectively, with 23 bases between them. In germline, CDR1 is SGHVS, CDR2 FQNEAQ. The CDR3 here is CASSRLGEGQSGTEAFF. DNA for the CDR3: TGTGCCAGCAGCCGCCTCGGGGAGGGCCAATCCGGCACTGAAGCTTTCTTT.

CDR3 in amino acids: CASSPTGTGIDEQFF. The DNA for the CDR3 is TGTGCCAGCAGTCCGACCGGGACAGGGATAGATGAGCAGTTCTTC. The V and J genes are TRBV7-3 and TRBJ2-1; 9 bases are a match to TRBD1. The V segment lost 6 bases and the J segment 8 bases; nucleotides outside the gene matches: 11. Germline loops: CDR1 SGHTA, CDR2 FQGTGA. This CDR3 has 15 residues.